What follows are 22 T cell receptor beta chains derived from one specimen sequenced in a study of Ad26.COV2.S vaccination and SARS-CoV-2 variants. The treatment: 15 to 20 received Ad26.COV2.S at low or high dose, single or two shots; 5 received placebo; per-sample allocation not given. Vaccine and placebo recipients were sampled on day 63 after the first injection. Sequencing was performed with immunoSEQ multiplex PCR; in TCRdb, only in-frame clones are kept and a portion is missing. The data show hundreds of thousands of clones, with roughly 89% seen just once and 2% to 3% held by the top ten. Specimen: peripheral blood, collected in a trial of Ad26.COV2.S vaccine versus placebo. All receptors derive from a person aged 18-65 years who received the Ad26.COV2.S COVID-19 vaccine or a placebo.

The chain has TRBV28 and TRBJ1-2; D is unresolved. Germline V gene sequence: CDR1 MDHEN, CDR2 SYDVKM. CDR3 length: 13 amino acids. The V end was cut by 4 bases, the J end by 7 bases, with 13 bases between. CDR3 in DNA: TGTGCCAGCAGTTCCGCGGCCACTCTTGGCTACACCTTC. Its protein is CASSSAATLGYTF.

This clone has more than one count but fewer than ten. The V and J genes are TRBV2 and TRBJ2-7; D unclear. Trimming took off 6 bases at V and 1 base at J, with 16 bases between the two ends. Germline lookup yields CDR1 SNHLY and CDR2 FYNNEI. The CDR3 is 15 residues long. CDR3 nucleotides: TGTGCCAGCAGGTGGCTCTACGACCTATCCTACGAGCAGTACTTC. Translated: CASRWLYDLSYEQYF.

The J gene is TRBJ2-1, the V gene TRBV29-1; TRBD1 matches at 10 bases. The junction had 8 bases not matched to a gene; V was cut back by 4 bases and J by 8 bases. CDR1 is SQVTM, CDR2 ANQGSEA, per germline. CDR3 size: 14 residues. The CDR3 sequence is CSVGGQGYVHEQFF. Written as DNA, the CDR3 is TGCAGCGTTGGGGGACAGGGGTATGTCCATGAGCAGTTCTTC.

The genes are TRBV25-1 and TRBJ2-1, with 9 bases fitting TRBD2. This CDR3 is 18 amino acids long. The J segment lost 4 bases and the V segment lost 6 bases, leaving 16 bases of the junction unmatched. Germline CDR1 MGHDK, CDR2 SYGVNS. The CDR3 DNA sequence: TGTGCCAGCAGCCCGGACAGAAACGCGGGACTAGCTTACAATGAGCAGTTCTTC. This encodes CASSPDRNAGLAYNEQFF.

This chain uses TRBV25-1 with TRBJ2-5, with a tentative D call TRBD1 (5 bases). Per germline, CDR1 MGHDK and CDR2 SYGVNS. The CDR3 has 16 residues. V lost 6 bases, J lost 4 bases, and 21 bases lay in between. DNA for the CDR3: TGTGCCAGCAGCTTCAGACAGAGAAGGGCGAGAGAGACCCAGTACTTC. It codes for CASSFRQRRARETQYF.

This chain joins TRBV5-4 and TRBJ2-1, with TRBD2 identical over 13 bases. With V trimmed by 4 bases and J by 7 bases, 5 bases remained unmatched. This CDR3 contains 15 residues. CDR1 is SGHNT, CDR2 YYREEE, per germline (reference sequence). CDR3 bases: TGTGCCAGCAGCACCGGGACTAGCGGGGTGAATGAGCAGTTCTTC. Translation gives CASSTGTSGVNEQFF.

The V gene is TRBV6-1, the J gene TRBJ1-2; tentatively, D is TRBD1 (5 bases). CDR1 MNHNS and CDR2 SASEGT come from the germline V gene. CDR3 length equals 16 residues. The V and J ends lost 2 bases and 2 bases respectively, with 15 bases between them. The CDR3 DNA sequence: TGTGCCAGCAGTGAAAATTCTGAGGGGACGAACTATGGCTACACCTTC. Translating it yields CASSENSEGTNYGYTF.

CDR3 residues: CASSSPLARMPGEQYV. Written as DNA, the CDR3 is TGCGCCAGCAGCTCTCCCCTAGCTCGTATGCCCGGCGAGCAGTACGTC. The chain recombines TRBV5-1 with TRBJ2-7; D is possibly TRBD2 (5 bases). The CDR3 spans 16 residues. V was shortened by 3 bases and J by 6 bases, with 22 bases between the two germline ends. From germline, CDR1 is SGHRS and CDR2 YFSETQ.

The chain links TRBV18 to TRBJ2-2; 12 bases are shared with TRBD2. J was trimmed by 5 bases and V by 2 bases; bases with no gene match: 9. Looked up from germline, CDR1 is KGHSH and CDR2 is LQKENI. This CDR3 is 18 amino acids long. The CDR3 bases are TGTGCCAGCTCACCAATGTCTAGCGGGAGGGCCCGGACCGGGGAGCTGTTTTTT. This gives the protein CASSPMSSGRARTGELFF. Looking up the rest from reference TRBV18 and TRBJ2-2 gives the full variable domain: NAGVMQNPRHLVRRRGQEARLRCSPMKGHSHVYWYRQLPEEGLKFMVYLQKENIIDESGMPKERFSAEFPKEGPSILRIQQVVRGDSAAYFCASSPMSSGRARTGELFFGEGSRLTVL.

This chain uses TRBV28 with TRBJ2-7; possibly TRBD1 for D (6 bases). V was clipped by 7 bases and J by 7 bases, with 14 bases between them. CDR1 and CDR2 (germline): MDHEN, SYDVKM. The CDR3 contains 12 residues. CDR3 protein: CASTEQGLEQYF. CDR3 sequence (DNA): TGTGCCAGCACCGAACAGGGCCTTGAGCAGTACTTC.

The chain employs TRBV6-5 and TRBJ1-1; a possible D gene is TRBD1 (5 bases). The CDR3 extends over 15 amino acids. The V gene's germline CDR1 is MNHEY and CDR2 SVGAGI. V shed 8 bases and J shed 6 bases, with 22 bases lying between them. The CDR3 region is CASLLGTAFSAEAFF. The CDR3 DNA reads TGTGCCAGCCTACTGGGGACTGCGTTCTCCGCTGAAGCTTTCTTT.

The V call is TRBV7-2, the J call TRBJ2-2, with 12 positions matching TRBD2. Per the germline V gene, CDR1 is SGHTA and CDR2 is FQGNSA. There are 19 residues in the CDR3. Trimming at V came to 6 bases and at J to 4 bases, leaving 15 bases not matched to a gene. The CDR3 spells CASSLRLAGDSRGTGELFF. The DNA of the CDR3 is TGTGCCAGCAGTTTACGACTAGCGGGGGACTCGAGGGGCACCGGGGAGCTGTTTTTT.

The chain is built from TRBV11-3 and TRBJ2-7; D unclear. CDR1 is SGHNT and CDR2 is YENEEA in the germline V gene. There are 12 residues in the CDR3. Trimming cost V 5 bases and J 5 bases, with 10 bases left between them. The CDR3 loop reads CASSLLGDEQYF. CDR3 nucleotides: TGTGCCAGCAGCCTACTTGGGGACGAGCAGTACTTC.

V and J are TRBV3-1 (or the pseudogene TRBV3-2) and TRBJ1-4; D is perhaps TRBD1 (5 bases). V was clipped by 4 bases and J by 4 bases, with 10 bases between them. The CDR3 contains 14 residues. Germline assignment: CDR1 LGHDT and CDR2 YNNKEL (reference sequence). CDR3 amino acids: CASSLRGFNEKLFF. The CDR3 nucleotides are TGTGCCAGCAGCCTCCGGGGGTTTAATGAAAAACTGTTTTTT.

The rearrangement joins TRBV13 to TRBJ1-2; D is ambiguous. V lost 5 bases and J 0 bases, leaving 13 bases between the germline ends. Germline CDR1 and CDR2: PRHDT and FYEKMQ (reference sequence). The CDR3 sequence is 15 residues long. CDR3 protein: CASSHWGEPNYGYTF. As DNA, the CDR3 is TGTGCCAGCAGCCACTGGGGAGAACCTAACTATGGCTACACCTTC.

This clone is a singleton in its sample. The rearrangement uses TRBV5-1 and TRBJ2-7; 9 bases map to TRBD2. Germline V lookup: CDR1 SGHRS, CDR2 YFSETQ. V lost 4 bases to trimming and J lost 7 bases; unmatched junction nucleotides: 12. The CDR3 spans 15 residues. In DNA form, the CDR3 reads TGCGCCAGCAGCCTAACCCCTAGCGGGGTGGGTGAGCAGTACTTC. Translation gives CASSLTPSGVGEQYF.

The CDR3 reads CASSAGTGAPPQHF. The CDR3 bases are TGTGCCAGCAGTGCCGGGACAGGGGCACCGCCCCAGCATTTT. This chain links TRBV2 with TRBJ1-5; 10 bases fit TRBD1. The CDR3 spans 14 residues. Germline values: CDR1 SNHLY, CDR2 FYNNEI. V lost 4 bases and J lost 9; bases outside the gene matches: 6.

The chain recombines TRBV5-4 with TRBJ2-5, with D possibly being TRBD1 (6 bases). V was clipped by 3 bases and J by 2 bases, with 8 bases between them. Germline V lookup: CDR1 SGHNT, CDR2 YYREEE (reference sequence). The CDR3 has 13 residues. In DNA form, the CDR3 reads TGTGCCAGCAGCTGGACAGTACAAGAGACCCAGTACTTC. This codes for CASSWTVQETQYF.

The table lists this clone with a few counts. The DNA of the CDR3 is TGCGCCAGCAGCTTGATGAACACTGAAGCTTTCTTT. The encoded protein is CASSLMNTEAFF. This chain connects TRBV5-1 to TRBJ1-1; the D is unclear. Germline lookup yields CDR1 SGHRS and CDR2 YFSETQ. The CDR3 is 12 amino acids. V lost 1 base and J lost 0, with 1 base in between.

The V and J genes are TRBV6-5 and TRBJ1-5; TRBD1 aligns across 11 bases. The CDR3 runs 15 residues. Per germline, CDR1 MNHEY and CDR2 SVGAGI. V shed 6 bases, J shed 7 bases, and the junction held 8 bases outside the gene matches. CDR3 amino acids: CASRIGTGGYQPQHF. The CDR3 DNA sequence: TGTGCCAGCAGGATAGGGACAGGGGGTTACCAGCCCCAGCATTTT.

The chain uses TRBV15 and TRBJ1-6; D gene unclear. CDR1 is LNHNV, CDR2 YYDKDF, per germline (reference sequence). V lost 1 base, J lost 1 base, and 11 bases lay in between. This CDR3 spans 17 amino acids. The CDR3 coding sequence is TGTGCCACCAGCAGAGGATACGAGGTATCCTATAATTCACCCCTCCACTTT. Protein: CATSRGYEVSYNSPLHF.

A single count supports this clone. The chain links TRBV19 to TRBJ2-7, with TRBD1 as a possible D gene (5 bases). The CDR3 totals 13 residues. Germline V gene sequence: CDR1 LNHDA, CDR2 SQIVND (reference sequence). The V end lost 3 bases, the J end lost 4 bases, and 10 bases lay between the germline ends. CDR3 protein: CASSISGLYEQYF. The CDR3 DNA follows: TGTGCCAGTAGTATCTCAGGGTTATACGAGCAGTACTTC.